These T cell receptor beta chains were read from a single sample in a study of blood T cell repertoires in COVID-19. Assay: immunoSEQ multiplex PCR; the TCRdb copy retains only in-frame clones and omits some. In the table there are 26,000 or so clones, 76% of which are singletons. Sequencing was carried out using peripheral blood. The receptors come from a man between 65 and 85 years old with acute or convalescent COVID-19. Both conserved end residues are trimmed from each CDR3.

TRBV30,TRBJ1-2,AWSNGEWDGYT
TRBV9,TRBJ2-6,ASSVGQGSPGANVLT
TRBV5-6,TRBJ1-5,ASSLAVAGVQPQH
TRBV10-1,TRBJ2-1,ASSESVGLAGNNEQF
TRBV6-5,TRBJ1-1,ASSYSRTGVTEAF
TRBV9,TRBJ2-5,ASSVGAAGGQETQY
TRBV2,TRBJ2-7,ASTVSDSYEQY
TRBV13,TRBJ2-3,ASSLTTGSFGADTQY
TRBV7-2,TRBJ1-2,ASSPHAGSNYGYT
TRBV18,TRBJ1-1,ASSPAGQYPEAF
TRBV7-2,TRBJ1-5,ASSLVTGFLNQPQH
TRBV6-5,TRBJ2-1,ASTALSGVPNEQF
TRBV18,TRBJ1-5,ASSAGQSGQPQH
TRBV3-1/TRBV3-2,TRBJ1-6,ASSHLNIDSPLH
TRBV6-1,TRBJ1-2,ATRSNFGYT
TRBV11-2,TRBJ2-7,ASSLELAGVLNEQY
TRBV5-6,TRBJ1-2,ASSLTGAPNYGYT
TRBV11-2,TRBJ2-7,ASSKLASNEQY
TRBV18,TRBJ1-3,ASSPGQGSTGNTIY
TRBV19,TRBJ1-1,ASSLTGRSNTEAF
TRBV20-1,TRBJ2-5,SARFKETQY
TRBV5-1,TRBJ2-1,ASSLVADSYNEQF
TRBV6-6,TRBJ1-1,ASSVGGSTEAF
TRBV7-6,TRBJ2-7,ASSLAGAYEQY
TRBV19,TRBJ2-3,ASRTRQDSQDTQY
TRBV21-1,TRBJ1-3,ASSTDRVALNTIY
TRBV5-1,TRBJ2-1,ASSFLGTRRTEQF
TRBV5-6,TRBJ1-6,ASSLAAGSYNSPLH
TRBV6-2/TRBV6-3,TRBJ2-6,ASSRRRLQAYSGANVLT
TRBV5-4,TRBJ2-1,ASSVSGGYNEQF
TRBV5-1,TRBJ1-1,ASSRRGLDTEAF
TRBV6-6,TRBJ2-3,ASSLGWGGVTISSTDTQY
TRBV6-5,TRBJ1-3,ASRPGVGNTIY
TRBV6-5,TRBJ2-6,ATGTSGSGANVLT
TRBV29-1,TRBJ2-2,SVGSYTGELF
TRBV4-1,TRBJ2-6,ASSQEAQGAAGANVLT
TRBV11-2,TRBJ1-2,ASSIPGQSNYGYT
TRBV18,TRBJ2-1,ASSASSPGGYNEQF
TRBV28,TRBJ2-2,ASSLGEERGDPPGTGELF
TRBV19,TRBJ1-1,ASRDRGRTGGTEAF
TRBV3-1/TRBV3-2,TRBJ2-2,ASSLSWGGGTGELF
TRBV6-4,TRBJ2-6,ASSPSGNSGANVLT
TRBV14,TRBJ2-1,ASSQRDTNNEQF
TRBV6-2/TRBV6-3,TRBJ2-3,ASSVAMLTDTQY
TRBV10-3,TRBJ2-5,ATETGYQETQY
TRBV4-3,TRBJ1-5,ASSQDPGGNQPQH
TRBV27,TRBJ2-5,ASSVGQGRVAGTQY
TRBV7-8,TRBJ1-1,ASSRDRVNTEAF